This T cell receptor (beta chain) was sequenced for a study of Graves' ophthalmopathy and Graves' hyperthyroidism. This clonotype appeared many times. This CDR3 region has 16 residues. With 6 bases clipped from V and 3 bases from J, the junction kept 10 bases outside the gene matches. Investigators amplified TCR beta CDR3 regions from RNA transcripts. The authors performed first-round RT-PCR with HTBI primers and then a second-round multiplex PCR. TCRdb re-called the multiplex PCR reads with MiXCR, one entry per CDR3 protein. The table has 40,000 or so distinct CDR3 sequences, 40% to 65% seen once. Material for sequencing was peripheral blood. The clonotype originates from an adult man with Graves' ophthalmopathy. The chain is built from TRBV12-3 or TRBV12-4 and TRBJ1-3; 8 nucleotides match TRBD1. CDR3 bases: TGTGCCAGCAGAAAGACAGGGGATAGCTTTGGAAACACCATATATTTT. Amino acid sequence: CASRKTGDSFGNTIYF.